This T cell receptor (beta chain) was identified in a study of post-analysis software for immune sequencing data. Study-wide background: The disease courses covered relapsing-remitting, secondary progressive and progressive-relapsing multiple sclerosis.

In germline, CDR1 is DFQATT, CDR2 SNEGSKA (reference sequence). There are 14 residues in the CDR3. V lost 5 bases and J lost 0, with 14 bases in between. Concerning this clonotype itself: Its antigen remains unknown.

Regarding the study as a whole: The F measure placed samples prepared in the same batch into strongly shared clusters. Normalized Chao1 diversity in multiple sclerosis patients fell significantly below that of controls. Comparison of patients with controls showed about 5 TRBV segments more frequent in patients, TRBV5-6, TRBV5-1 and TRBV20-1 among them.

cDNA libraries of TCR beta carried unique molecular identifiers. TCRdb called the PCR reads again in MiXCR, with one record for every CDR3 protein. The sample yields about half a million distinct CDR3 sequences, roughly 34% seen once. V and J are TRBV20-1 and TRBJ2-7; TRBD2 is a possible D gene (5 bases). The TCR originated in a girl between 2 and 17 years old with multiple sclerosis. Sequencing was carried out using blood. CDR3 region: CSALSPEGSYEQYF. For the CDR3, the DNA is TGCAGTGCTTTGTCCCCTGAGGGCTCCTACGAGCAGTACTTC.